This T cell receptor beta chain originates from a study of identical twins. Overall study results and limits: Insertion counts were lower in abundant cord blood beta clonotypes, a trend that memory repertoires did not show. Twin pairs' shared out-of-frame alpha sequences were enriched in low generation probability.

It was template switching that added a universal primer site, and there were unique molecular identifiers on the cDNA. One entry per CDR3 protein, called by TCRdb with MiXCR from the 5' RACE reads. There are about 480,000 distinct CDR3 sequences in the sample; around 14% occur only once, and about 0.54% lies in the top ten. This clonotype was found once. Its antigen remains unidentified. Trimming removed 9 bases at V and 6 bases at J, with 12 bases between. CDR3 length: 12 amino acids. Germline CDR1 reads LGHNT; CDR2 reads FRNRAP. Separately, the same data were catalogued under a study of yellow fever vaccine responses in identical twins. That source adds: Reportedly, twins showed a vaccine T cell response that looked partly convergent and partly personalized.

The chain couples TRBV12-5 to TRBJ2-1; D perhaps matches TRBD1 (5 bases). This TCR was sampled from a woman under 30 in good health. The sequencing input was CD4+ T cells sorted from blood. The CDR3 DNA is TGTGCTAGCCAAGAAGGGGTCAATGAGCAGTTCTTC. It is translated as CASQEGVNEQFF. Full variable domain (outside the CDR3, taken from reference TRBV12-5 and TRBJ2-1): DARVTQTPRHKVTEMGQEVTMRCQPILGHNTVFWYRQTMMQGLELLAYFRNRAPLDDSGMPKDRFSAEMPDATLATLKIQPSEPRDSAVYFCASQEGVNEQFFGPGTRLTVL.